The entry that follows covers one TCR beta chain sequence. Original processing methods: Amplification of reference gene primers provided the estimated nucleated cell counts. This table comes from immunoSEQ multiplex PCR, and its TCRdb copy is limited to in-frame clones, with some not included. That table supplies the V and J calls and clone size; D and trimming were determined from the DNA. The table shows around 310,000 clones, with approximately 89% occurring only once. This sample was taken from a study of blood T cell repertoires in COVID-19. The wider study: There were acute and convalescent COVID-19 samples, and they came from the United States, Italy and Spain. From T cells, B-cell-depleted T cells, or PBMCs came the material, which was cDNA or gDNA.

CDR1 and CDR2 from the germline V gene are LNHNV and YYDKDF (reference sequence). The CDR3 has 15 residues. The V and J ends lost 3 bases and 2 bases, in that order; junction bases with no gene match: 2. Sequencing used peripheral blood. This chain connects TRBV15 to TRBJ1-3; 9 bases agree with TRBD1. The receptor was isolated from a woman in her fifties or sixties with acute or convalescent COVID-19. CDR3 protein: CATSSGQGPGNTIYF. DNA of the CDR3: TGTGCCACCAGCAGCGGACAGGGGCCTGGAAACACCATATATTTT.